This T cell receptor (beta chain) was observed in a study of blood T cell repertoires in COVID-19. Generated by immunoSEQ multiplex PCR, the TCRdb table keeps only in-frame clones and is missing some. The repertoire consists of 150,000 to 200,000 clones, with around 89% occurring once and the leading ten covering around 0.77%. What was sequenced was PBMCs or T cells enriched from blood (not recorded which). The source of this sequence is a woman in her late teens or twenties who had recovered from COVID-19.

This chain's CDR3 is CARSPNLAGYQETQYF. DNA of the CDR3: TGTGCCAGAAGCCCCAATCTAGCGGGCTACCAAGAGACCCAGTACTTC. This chain uses TRBV5-3 with TRBJ2-5; 8 nucleotides align to TRBD2. TRBV5-3 is annotated as an ORF whose role is uncertain. CDR3 length: 16 residues. V was clipped by 4 bases and J by 0 bases; unmatched bases: 8.